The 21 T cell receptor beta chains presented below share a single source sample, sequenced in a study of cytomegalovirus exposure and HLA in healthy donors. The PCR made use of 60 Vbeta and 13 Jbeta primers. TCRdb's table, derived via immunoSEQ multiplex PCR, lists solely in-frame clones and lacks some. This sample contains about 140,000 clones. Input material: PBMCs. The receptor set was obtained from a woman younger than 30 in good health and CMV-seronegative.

The CDR3 sequence: CASSLTGVGGNGYTF. The CDR3 nucleotides read TGTGCCAGCAGCTTAACGGGGGTAGGGGGCAATGGCTACACCTTC. The V gene is TRBV7-9, the J gene TRBJ1-2; 7 bases match TRBD1. The CDR3 sequence is 15 residues long. Looked up from germline, CDR1 is SEHNR and CDR2 is FQNEAQ (reference sequence). The ends lost 2 bases at V and 6 bases at J; junction bases unmatched: 9.

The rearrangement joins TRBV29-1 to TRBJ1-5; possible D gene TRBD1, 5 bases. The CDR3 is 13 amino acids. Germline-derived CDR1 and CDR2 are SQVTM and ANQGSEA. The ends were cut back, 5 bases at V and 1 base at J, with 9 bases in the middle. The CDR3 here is CSVQGSSNQPQHF. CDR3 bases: TGCAGCGTTCAGGGATCAAGCAATCAGCCCCAGCATTTT.

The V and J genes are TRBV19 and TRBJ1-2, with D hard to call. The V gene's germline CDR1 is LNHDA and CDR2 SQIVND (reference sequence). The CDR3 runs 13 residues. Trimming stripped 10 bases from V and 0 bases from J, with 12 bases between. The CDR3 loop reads CATAVPTNYGYTF. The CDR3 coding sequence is TGTGCCACCGCGGTGCCCACTAACTATGGCTACACCTTC.

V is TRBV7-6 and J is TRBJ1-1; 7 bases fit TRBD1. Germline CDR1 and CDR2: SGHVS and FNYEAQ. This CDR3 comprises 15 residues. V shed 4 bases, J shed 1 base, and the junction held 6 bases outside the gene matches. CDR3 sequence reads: CASSSQTGSNTEAFF. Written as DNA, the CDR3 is TGTGCCAGCAGCTCGCAGACAGGGTCGAACACTGAAGCTTTCTTT.

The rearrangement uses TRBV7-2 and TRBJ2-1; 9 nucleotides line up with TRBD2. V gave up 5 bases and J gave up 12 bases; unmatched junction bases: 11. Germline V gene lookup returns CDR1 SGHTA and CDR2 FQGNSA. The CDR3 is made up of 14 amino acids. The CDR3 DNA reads TGTGCCAGCAGCAGGACTAGCGAGGGGGAGGGGCAGTTCTTC. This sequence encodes CASSRTSEGEGQFF.

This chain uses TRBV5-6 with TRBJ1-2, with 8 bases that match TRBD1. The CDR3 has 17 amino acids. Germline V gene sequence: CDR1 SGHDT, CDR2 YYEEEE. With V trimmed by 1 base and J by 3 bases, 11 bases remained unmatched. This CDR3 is CASSLRSQGAIHYGYTF. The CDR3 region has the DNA TGTGCCAGCAGCTTGCGGAGCCAGGGGGCAATCCACTATGGCTACACCTTC. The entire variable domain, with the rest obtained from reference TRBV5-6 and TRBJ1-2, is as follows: DAGVTQSPTHLIKTRGQQVTLRCSPKSGHDTVSWYQQALGQGPQFIFQYYEEEERQRGNFPDRFSGHQFPNYSSELNVNALLLGDSALYLCASSLRSQGAIHYGYTFGSGTRLTVV.

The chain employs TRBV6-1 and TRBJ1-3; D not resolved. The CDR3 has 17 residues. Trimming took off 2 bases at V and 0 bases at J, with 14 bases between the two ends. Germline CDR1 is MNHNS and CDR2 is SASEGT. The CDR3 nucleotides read TGTGCCAGCAGTGAATGGCAGGAGGTGAGCTCTGGAAACACCATATATTTT. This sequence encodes CASSEWQEVSSGNTIYF.

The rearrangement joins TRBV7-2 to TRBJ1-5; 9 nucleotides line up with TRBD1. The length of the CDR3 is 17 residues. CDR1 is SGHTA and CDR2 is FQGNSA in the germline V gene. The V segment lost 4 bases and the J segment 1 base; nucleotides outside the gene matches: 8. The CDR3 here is CASSSDAGQGSNQPQHF. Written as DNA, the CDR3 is TGTGCCAGCAGCTCCGACGCGGGACAGGGCAGCAATCAGCCCCAGCATTTT.

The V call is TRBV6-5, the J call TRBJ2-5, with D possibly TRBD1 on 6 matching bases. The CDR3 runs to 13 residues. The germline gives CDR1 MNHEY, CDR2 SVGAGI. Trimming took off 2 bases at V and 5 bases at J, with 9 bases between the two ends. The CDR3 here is CASSYGGRETQYF. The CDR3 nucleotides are TGTGCCAGCAGTTACGGGGGCAGGGAGACCCAGTACTTC.

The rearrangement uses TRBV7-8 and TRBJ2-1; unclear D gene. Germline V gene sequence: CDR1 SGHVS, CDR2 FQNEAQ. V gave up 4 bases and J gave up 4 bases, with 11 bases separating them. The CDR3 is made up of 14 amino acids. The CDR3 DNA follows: TGTGCCAGCAGCTCCCGGTCCGCGTACAATGAGCAGTTCTTC. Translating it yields CASSSRSAYNEQFF.

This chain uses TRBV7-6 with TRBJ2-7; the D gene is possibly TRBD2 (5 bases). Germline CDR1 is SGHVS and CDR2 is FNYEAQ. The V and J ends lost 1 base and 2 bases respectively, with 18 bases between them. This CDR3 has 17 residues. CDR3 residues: CASSLEWRASRAYEQYF. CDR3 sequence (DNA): TGTGCCAGCAGCTTAGAGTGGCGGGCCTCGAGGGCCTACGAGCAGTACTTC. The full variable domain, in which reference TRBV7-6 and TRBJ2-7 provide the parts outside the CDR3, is GAGVSQSPRYKVTKRGQDVALRCDPISGHVSLYWYRQALGQGPEFLTYFNYEAQQDKSGLPNDRFSAERPEGSISTLTIQRTEQRDSAMYRCASSLEWRASRAYEQYFGPGTRLTVT.

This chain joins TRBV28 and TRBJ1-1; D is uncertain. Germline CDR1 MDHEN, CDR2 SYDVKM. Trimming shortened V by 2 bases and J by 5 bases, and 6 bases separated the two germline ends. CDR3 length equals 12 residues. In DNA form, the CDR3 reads TGTGCCAGCAGTTTACAAGCAACTGAAGCTTTCTTT. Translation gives CASSLQATEAFF.

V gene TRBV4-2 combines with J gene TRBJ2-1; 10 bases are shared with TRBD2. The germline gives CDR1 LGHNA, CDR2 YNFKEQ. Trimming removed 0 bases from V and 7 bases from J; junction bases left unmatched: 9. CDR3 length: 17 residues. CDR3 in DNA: TGTGCCAGCAGCCAAGATCGGGCTAGCGGGAGTAGGAATGAGCAGTTCTTC. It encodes CASSQDRASGSRNEQFF.

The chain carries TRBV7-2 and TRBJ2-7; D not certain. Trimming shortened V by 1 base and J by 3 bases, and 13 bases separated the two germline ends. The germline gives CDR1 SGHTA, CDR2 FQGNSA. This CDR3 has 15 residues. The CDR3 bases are TGTGCCAGCAGCTTAGGTCCGACCGAGAACTACGAGCAGTACGTC. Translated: CASSLGPTENYEQYV.

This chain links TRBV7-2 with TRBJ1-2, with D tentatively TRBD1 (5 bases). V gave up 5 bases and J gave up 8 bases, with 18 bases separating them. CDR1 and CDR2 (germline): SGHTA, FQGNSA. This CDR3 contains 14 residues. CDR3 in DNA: TGTGCCAGCAGCCCAACGGTGGGGGGAGCGGGCTACACCTTC. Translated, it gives CASSPTVGGAGYTF.

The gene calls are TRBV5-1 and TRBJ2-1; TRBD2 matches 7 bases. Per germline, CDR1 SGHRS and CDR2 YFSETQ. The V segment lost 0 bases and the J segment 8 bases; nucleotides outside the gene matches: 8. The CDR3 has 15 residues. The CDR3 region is CASSLGGGTKYEQFF. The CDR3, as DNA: TGCGCCAGCAGCTTGGGAGGAGGGACTAAGTATGAGCAGTTCTTC.

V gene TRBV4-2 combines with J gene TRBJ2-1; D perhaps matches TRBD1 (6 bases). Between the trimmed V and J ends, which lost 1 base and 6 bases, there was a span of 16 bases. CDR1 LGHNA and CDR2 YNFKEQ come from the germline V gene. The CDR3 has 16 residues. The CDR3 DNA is TGTGCCAGCAGCCAAGGTCAGGGGACGGACACCAATGAGCAGTTCTTC. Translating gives CASSQGQGTDTNEQFF.

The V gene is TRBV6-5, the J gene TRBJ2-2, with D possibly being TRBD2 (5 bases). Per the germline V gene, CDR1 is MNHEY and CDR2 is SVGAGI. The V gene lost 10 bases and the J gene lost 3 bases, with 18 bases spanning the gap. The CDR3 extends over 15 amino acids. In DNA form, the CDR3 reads TGTGCCACCCTGTCCACCGGGGTCCACACCGGGGAGCTGTTTTTT. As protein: CATLSTGVHTGELFF.

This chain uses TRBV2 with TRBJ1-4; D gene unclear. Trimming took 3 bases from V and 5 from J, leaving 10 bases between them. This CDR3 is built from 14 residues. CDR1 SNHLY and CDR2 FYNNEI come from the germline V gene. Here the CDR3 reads CASSDWSQNEKLFF. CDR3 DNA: TGTGCCAGCAGTGATTGGAGTCAGAATGAAAAACTGTTTTTT. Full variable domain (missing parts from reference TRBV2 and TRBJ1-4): EPEVTQTPSHQVTQMGQEVILRCVPISNHLYFYWYRQILGQKVEFLVSFYNNEISEKSEIFDDQFSVERPDGSNFTLKIRSTKLEDSAMYFCASSDWSQNEKLFFGSGTQLSVL.

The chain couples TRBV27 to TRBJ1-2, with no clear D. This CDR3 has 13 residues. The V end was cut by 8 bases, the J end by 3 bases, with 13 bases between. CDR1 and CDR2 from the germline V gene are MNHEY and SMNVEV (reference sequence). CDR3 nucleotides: TGTGCCAGCTCAAGAACGGCGGACTATGGCTACACCTTC. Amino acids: CASSRTADYGYTF.

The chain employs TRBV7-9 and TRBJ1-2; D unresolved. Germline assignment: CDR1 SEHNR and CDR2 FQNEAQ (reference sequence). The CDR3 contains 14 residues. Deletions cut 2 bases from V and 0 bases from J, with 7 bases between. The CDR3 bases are TGTGCCAGCAGCTTAACAGCGGCTAACTATGGCTACACCTTC. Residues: CASSLTAANYGYTF.